Listed here are 6 T cell receptor beta chains from one sample, sequenced in a study of cytomegalovirus exposure and HLA in healthy donors. Researchers ran the PCR with 60 Vbeta and 13 Jbeta primers. Assay: immunoSEQ multiplex PCR; the TCRdb copy retains only in-frame clones and omits some. This sample yields almost 200,000 clones, of which around 80% are seen a single time; about 4.6% belongs to the top ten. Material: PBMCs. These receptor sequences come from a woman under 40 in good health and CMV-seropositive.

The chain links TRBV4-3 to TRBJ2-1; 7 nucleotides align to TRBD2. In germline, CDR1 is LGHNA, CDR2 YSLEER. J lost 1 base, V lost 0 bases, and 3 bases had no gene match. CDR3 length: 16 residues. The CDR3 DNA sequence: TGCGCCAGCAGCCAAGATGGGGGGGGTTCCTACAATGAGCAGTTCTTC. This translates into CASSQDGGGSYNEQFF.

This chain uses TRBV27 with TRBJ1-1, with D possibly matching TRBD1 (5 bases). This CDR3 contains 17 residues. V shed 5 bases and J shed 0 bases, with 19 bases lying between them. Germline CDR1 MNHEY, CDR2 SMNVEV (reference sequence). The CDR3 sequence is CASSPLPGVTVNTEAFF. DNA for the CDR3: TGTGCCAGCAGTCCCCTACCGGGGGTGACTGTGAACACTGAAGCTTTCTTT.

V is TRBV5-4 and J is TRBJ1-2; 7 nucleotides align to TRBD1. Per germline, CDR1 SGHNT and CDR2 YYREEE (reference sequence). This CDR3 region has 16 residues. Trimming at V came to 2 bases and at J to 3 bases, leaving 10 bases not matched to a gene. CDR3 residues: CASSLLVEGAHYGYTF. The DNA for the CDR3 is TGTGCCAGCAGCTTACTCGTCGAGGGGGCGCACTATGGCTACACCTTC.

The chain combines TRBV5-6 with TRBJ2-7; possible D gene TRBD1, 6 bases. Trimming removed 3 bases from V and 2 bases from J, with 12 bases in between. Germline assignment: CDR1 SGHDT and CDR2 YYEEEE. The CDR3 totals 14 residues. In DNA, the CDR3 is TGTGCCAGCAGCTATGAAAGGGGGACCTACGAGCAGTACTTC. Its protein is CASSYERGTYEQYF.

The chain joins TRBV27 to TRBJ2-7; 7 bases align to TRBD1. Germline lookup yields CDR1 MNHEY and CDR2 SMNVEV (reference sequence). The CDR3 length is 13 residues. The V segment lost 4 bases and the J segment 6 bases; nucleotides outside the gene matches: 6. The CDR3 is CASSSNRGLEQYF. CDR3 DNA: TGTGCCAGCAGTTCGAACAGGGGCCTCGAGCAGTACTTC.

The chain uses TRBV5-6 and TRBJ2-2; the D is unclear. The CDR3 has 14 amino acids. The ends were cut back, 1 base at V and 8 bases at J, with 12 bases in the middle. Germline CDR1 is SGHDT and CDR2 is YYEEEE. This chain's CDR3 is CASSLKPPGGELFF. The CDR3 coding sequence is TGTGCCAGCAGCTTGAAGCCCCCCGGGGGGGAGCTGTTTTTT.